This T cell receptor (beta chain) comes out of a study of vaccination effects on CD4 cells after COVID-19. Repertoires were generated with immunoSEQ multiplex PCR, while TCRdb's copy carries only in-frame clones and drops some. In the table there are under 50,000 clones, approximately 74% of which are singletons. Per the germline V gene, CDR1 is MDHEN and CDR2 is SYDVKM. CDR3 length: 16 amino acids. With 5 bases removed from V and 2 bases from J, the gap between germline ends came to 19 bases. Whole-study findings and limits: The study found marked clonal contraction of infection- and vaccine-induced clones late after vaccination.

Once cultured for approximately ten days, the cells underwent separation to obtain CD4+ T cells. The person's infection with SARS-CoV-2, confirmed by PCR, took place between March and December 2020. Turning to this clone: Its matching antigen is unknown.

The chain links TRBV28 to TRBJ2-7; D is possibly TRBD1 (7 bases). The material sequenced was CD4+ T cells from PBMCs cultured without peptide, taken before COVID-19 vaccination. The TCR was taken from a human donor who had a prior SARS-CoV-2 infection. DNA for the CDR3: TGTGCCAGCAGTGGAACAGGGGCAGGGACTCCCTACGAGCAGTACTTC. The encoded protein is CASSGTGAGTPYEQYF.